These 14 T cell receptor beta chains came from one sample sequenced in a study of early T cells in non-severe SARS-CoV-2 infection. One entry per CDR3 protein, called by TCRdb with MiXCR from the 5' RACE reads. The repertoire holds about 30,000 distinct CDR3 sequences, with roughly 6.6% as singletons. Specimen: whole blood. Every receptor here comes from an adult who was a healthcare worker with PCR-confirmed SARS-CoV-2 infection or an uninfected control (not recorded which).

In this sample, this clonotype turned up many times. V usage is TRBV7-8 and J usage is TRBJ2-6; TRBD1 agrees at 11 bases. There are 18 residues in the CDR3. Germline CDR1 SGHVS, CDR2 FQNEAQ. The V gene end was trimmed by 0 bases and the J gene end by 3 bases; junction bases not matched to a gene: 4. The CDR3 coding sequence is TGTGCCAGCAGCTTAGCTAGGACAGGGGGCGTTGGGGCCAACGTCCTGACTTTC. As protein: CASSLARTGGVGANVLTF.

This clonotype has at least ten counts. J is TRBJ2-5 and V is TRBV7-2; no clear D. Deletions cut 1 base from V and 3 bases from J, with 6 bases between. This CDR3 is 13 amino acids long. Germline lookup yields CDR1 SGHTA and CDR2 FQGNSA. This CDR3 reads CASSLGEEETQYF. The CDR3 DNA reads as TGTGCCAGCAGCTTAGGGGAAGAAGAGACCCAGTACTTC.

This clonotype was counted ten times or more. This sequence joins TRBV28 and TRBJ2-1; no clear D. Germline assignment: CDR1 MDHEN and CDR2 SYDVKM. Trimming cost V 3 bases and J 0 bases, with 6 bases left between them. CDR3 length: 14 amino acids. The DNA for the CDR3 is TGTGCCAGCAGTTTCCCGAGCTCCTACAATGAGCAGTTCTTC. It codes for CASSFPSSYNEQFF.

The sample holds many counts of this clonotype. The chain employs TRBV19 and TRBJ2-5; D is uncertain. Trimming took off 4 bases at V and 3 bases at J, with 12 bases between the two ends. The germline gives CDR1 LNHDA, CDR2 SQIVND (reference sequence). This CDR3 region has 14 residues. This chain's CDR3 is CASSTRRQEETQYF. CDR3 DNA sequence: TGTGCCAGTAGTACTCGTCGGCAGGAAGAGACCCAGTACTTC.

This clonotype was seen repeatedly, ten times or more. This sequence joins TRBV7-3 and TRBJ2-1; D gene ambiguous. This CDR3 is built from 13 residues. CDR1 is SGHTA and CDR2 is FQGTGA in the germline V gene. Trimming removed 3 bases at V and 4 bases at J, with 7 bases between. CDR3 region: CASSLVGYNEQFF. The CDR3 DNA is TGTGCCAGCAGCTTGGTGGGTTACAATGAGCAGTTCTTC.

In this sample, this clonotype turned up many times. The chain joins TRBV5-4 to TRBJ2-4; tentative D call: TRBD2 (7 bases). Germline CDR1 SGHNT, CDR2 YYREEE (reference sequence). The V and J ends lost 0 bases and 4 bases respectively, with 14 bases between them. The CDR3 loop spans 16 amino acids. The CDR3 DNA sequence: TGTGCCAGCAGCTTGGGGGGGGCTAGCGGAAAAAACATTCAGTACTTC. It encodes CASSLGGASGKNIQYF.

V is TRBV9 and J is TRBJ2-3; 8 positions match TRBD2. The CDR3 is 16 residues long. The V gene end was trimmed by 0 bases and the J gene end by 4 bases; junction bases not matched to a gene: 7. CDR1 and CDR2 (germline): SGDLS, YYNGEE. CDR3 loop: CASSVGLPAGADTQYF. For the CDR3, the DNA is TGTGCCAGCAGCGTAGGATTGCCAGCGGGAGCAGATACGCAGTATTTT.

This clonotype was detected ten times or more. CDR3 sequence reads: CASSILSGGLNYGYTF. The DNA of the CDR3 is TGTGCCAGCAGCATCCTGTCAGGGGGCCTCAACTATGGCTACACCTTC. J is TRBJ1-2 and V is TRBV21-1; no check of the table's D call, TRBD1, against the DNA was made. TRBV21-1 is a pseudogene. The CDR3 runs 16 residues.

This clonotype was counted many times. This chain uses TRBV6-5 with TRBJ1-1, with no clear D. The V gene's germline CDR1 is MNHEY and CDR2 SVGAGI. Trimming left V 6 bases short and J 6 bases short, with 14 bases between. The CDR3 runs 13 residues. The CDR3 region has the DNA TGTGCCAGCAGGTCGAATCTAGGGTCTGAAGCTTTCTTT. Protein product: CASRSNLGSEAFF.

There are a few counts of this clonotype. The chain joins TRBV7-9 to TRBJ2-4, with 7 bases identical to TRBD1. J gave up 7 bases and V 5 bases, and 11 bases lay outside the gene matches. CDR1 is SEHNR, CDR2 FQNEAQ, per germline (reference sequence). The CDR3 extends over 15 amino acids. The CDR3 DNA sequence: TGTGCCAGCAGCACAACCCGGGACAGAAGGAACATTCAGTACTTC. Its translation is CASSTTRDRRNIQYF.

This clonotype turned up a few times. The chain is built from TRBV7-9 and TRBJ1-2; 11 positions match TRBD1. After removal of 5 bases from V and 3 bases from J, the junction contained 8 bases not matched to a gene. Germline V CDR1 and CDR2: SEHNR, FQNEAQ (reference sequence). This CDR3 spans 16 amino acids. DNA for the CDR3: TGTGCCAGCAGCACCCGGACAGGGGGCGCCGACTATGGCTACACCTTC. It encodes CASSTRTGGADYGYTF.

In its sample, this clonotype was seen a few times. The chain combines TRBV12-3 or TRBV12-4 with TRBJ2-3; maybe TRBD2 (7 bases). CDR3 size: 14 residues. Trimming stripped 6 bases from V and 0 bases from J, with 10 bases between. The CDR3 coding sequence is TGTGCCAGCAGCGCGGGGGCTAGCACAGATACGCAGTATTTT. This gives the protein CASSAGASTDTQYF.

The chain carries TRBV9 and TRBJ1-1; D is unresolved. The CDR3 loop spans 14 amino acids. Between the trimmed V and J ends, which lost 0 bases and 4 bases, there was a span of 10 bases. Germline CDR1 is SGDLS and CDR2 is YYNGEE. The CDR3 DNA follows: TGTGCCAGCAGCGTAGGGAGGAGAGGCACTGAAGCTTTCTTT. Protein sequence: CASSVGRRGTEAFF.

The chain is built from TRBV20-1 and TRBJ2-1, with TRBD2 matching over 7 bases. The germline CDR1 and CDR2 sequences are DFQATT and SNEGSKA (reference sequence). V was pared by 7 bases and J by 7 bases, with 13 bases of the junction left unmatched. This CDR3 comprises 14 residues. For the CDR3, the DNA is TGCAGTGTCGACCCTCGCGGGAGTGTGAATGAGCAGTTCTTC. Protein product: CSVDPRGSVNEQFF.